This TCR beta chain was recorded in a study of T cell responses to AZD1222 COVID-19 vaccine. Assay used: immunoSEQ multiplex PCR; TCRdb lists only in-frame clones, some missing. The sample shows 66,000 or so clones, roughly 84% of them seen only once. Comment on this clone: What it binds is not known.

Study-wide results and caveats: The study found Spike-specific TCR breadth and depth rose after two AZD1222 doses. After the peak T cell response, and only then, were repertoires sampled. White British ancestry dominated among donors, who included more females, and clonal diversity was possibly underestimated.

V lost 5 bases to trimming and J lost 3 bases, with 10 bases between them. Germline V gene data show CDR1 as SGHNT and CDR2 as YENEEA. The CDR3 extends over 13 amino acids. The sequence was collected from an adult in good health. The specimen was peripheral blood, collected on day 0 of AZD1222 vaccination. This chain uses TRBV11-3 with TRBJ1-2; no clear D gene. CDR3 in DNA: TGTGCCAGCAGCCCAGGAGAGTACTATGGCTACACCTTC. Translation gives CASSPGEYYGYTF.